These 21 T cell receptor beta chains share one sample of origin, sequenced in a study of spatial heterogeneity in lung cancer. TCRdb passed the 5' RACE reads through MiXCR, listing each CDR3 protein once. The sample holds around 14,000 distinct CDR3 sequences, roughly 4% seen once. Noted time point: sample taken at primary tumor resection. The material sequenced was normal lung tissue next to the tumor, taken at surgery. Receptors originate from a male donor with early-stage non-small cell lung cancer.

This clonotype has a count of ten or more. Found in a library prepared for alpha chains, this beta chain is an off-target read, and its abundance has little meaning. The gene calls are TRBV6-2 or TRBV6-3 and TRBJ1-2, with D unclear. CDR1 is MNHEY and CDR2 is SVGEGT in the germline V gene. The germline V and J ends were trimmed by 2 bases and 5 bases, with 6 bases remaining between them. This CDR3 is built from 12 residues. The DNA of the CDR3 is TGTGCCAGCAGTTACCGGTTTTATGGCTACACCTTC. It encodes CASSYRFYGYTF.

This clonotype was detected many times. This beta chain is an unintended read in a library built for alpha chains; its size means little. The V and J genes are TRBV5-1 and TRBJ2-5; tentatively, D is TRBD1 (6 bases). Trimming took 6 bases from V and 5 from J, leaving 14 bases between them. Germline loops: CDR1 SGHRS, CDR2 YFSETQ. The CDR3 has 13 amino acids. The CDR3 DNA sequence: TGCGCCAGCACGGACAGACTACAGGAGACCCAGTACTTC. This gives the protein CASTDRLQETQYF.

Relative to its sample, this clonotype is medium-sized. Being off target in a library aimed at alpha chains, this beta chain has a size of little meaning. The chain combines TRBV29-1 with TRBJ2-2; 7 nucleotides match TRBD1. Germline V lookup: CDR1 SQVTM, CDR2 ANQGSEA. This CDR3 spans 12 amino acids. V shed 5 bases, J shed 5 bases, and the junction held 2 bases outside the gene matches. The CDR3 sequence is CSVHRGTGELFF. The CDR3 DNA is TGCAGCGTTCACAGGGGTACCGGGGAGCTGTTTTTT.

By proportion, this clonotype is medium-sized. Because the library targeted alpha chains, this beta chain is an off-target read whose size means little. The chain employs TRBV15 and TRBJ2-6, with D hard to call. Germline CDR1 and CDR2: LNHNV and YYDKDF (reference sequence). This CDR3 has 17 amino acids. V dropped 0 bases and J dropped 0 bases, with 9 bases sitting between them. The CDR3 sequence is CATSRDAPGSGANVLTF. In DNA, the CDR3 is TGTGCCACCAGCAGAGATGCACCCGGCTCTGGGGCCAACGTCCTGACTTTC.

This clonotype was detected ten times or more. With the library built for alpha chains, this beta chain is off target and its frequency is not meaningful. The chain couples TRBV28 to TRBJ1-5, with TRBD1 identical over 7 bases. This CDR3 is built from 17 residues. V gave up 4 bases and J gave up 3 bases; unmatched junction bases: 12. From germline, CDR1 is MDHEN and CDR2 SYDVKM. This CDR3 is CASSSHPGTVSNQPQHF. DNA of the CDR3: TGTGCCAGCAGTTCCCACCCGGGGACAGTCTCCAATCAGCCCCAGCATTTT.

The table lists this clonotype with a few counts. In a library made to pick up alpha chains, this beta chain is a stray read with a size that means little. The chain uses TRBV10-3 and TRBJ1-5, with a possible D match to TRBD1 (6 bases). This CDR3 is 15 amino acids long. V dropped 0 bases and J dropped 4 bases, with 10 bases sitting between them. Germline values: CDR1 ENHRY, CDR2 SYGVKD. The CDR3, as DNA: TGTGCCATCAGTGAGTCAGGGGGGGGTAATCAGCCCCAGCATTTT. Translated, it gives CAISESGGGNQPQHF.

The sample holds many counts of this clonotype. The library was built for alpha chains, so this beta chain is an off-target read and its size means little. The CDR3 protein is CASSPVEAEKLFF. The CDR3 DNA follows: TGTGCCAGCTCACCTGTAGAAGCTGAAAAACTGTTTTTT. The chain links TRBV18 to TRBJ1-4; D call uncertain. This CDR3 has 13 residues. V lost 3 bases and J lost 7, with 9 bases in between. CDR1 is KGHSH and CDR2 is LQKENI in the germline V gene.

This clonotype showed up just once. Within a library made for alpha chains, this beta chain is off target, and its count is uninformative. The chain recombines TRBV7-8 with TRBJ2-2, with 9 nucleotides matching TRBD1. CDR3 length: 15 amino acids. CDR1 SGHVS and CDR2 FQNEAQ come from the germline V gene. The J segment lost 7 bases and the V segment lost 5 bases, leaving 8 bases of the junction unmatched. The CDR3 protein is CASSVRTGEGGELFF. DNA of the CDR3: TGTGCCAGCAGCGTAAGGACAGGGGAAGGCGGGGAGCTGTTTTTT.

The table lists this clonotype with many counts. This beta chain is a stray read from a library made for alpha chains; its abundance is not meaningful. This chain connects TRBV6-5 to TRBJ2-1; 12 nucleotides align to TRBD2. CDR1 is MNHEY and CDR2 is SVGAGI in the germline V gene. The length of the CDR3 is 18 residues. J lost 8 bases, V lost 0 bases, and 11 bases had no gene match. CDR3: CASSYSSASGRAGDEQFF. The CDR3 DNA reads TGTGCCAGCAGTTACTCGTCGGCTAGCGGGAGGGCGGGGGATGAGCAGTTCTTC.

This clonotype has at least ten counts. The size of this beta chain means little, since it is a stray read in a library made for alpha chains. The chain uses TRBV7-2 and TRBJ2-7; D not resolved. CDR3 length equals 16 residues. Germline V gene sequence: CDR1 SGHTA, CDR2 FQGNSA. V was cut by 5 bases and J by 2 bases, with 19 bases left in between. For the CDR3, the DNA is TGTGCCAGCAGCATCCTGGCCGACCCCGCGGCCTACGAGCAGTACTTC. Translated, it gives CASSILADPAAYEQYF.

On this clonotype: A library made for alpha chains picked up this beta chain off target, so its size means little. The V call is TRBV27, the J call TRBJ2-3; 11 bases map to TRBD2. The CDR3 has 16 residues. V shed 2 bases, J shed 5 bases, and the junction held 6 bases outside the gene matches. Germline V gene data show CDR1 as MNHEY and CDR2 as SMNVEV (reference sequence). The CDR3 here is CASSLVAGGPEDTQYF. The CDR3, as DNA: TGTGCCAGCAGTTTAGTAGCGGGAGGGCCGGAAGATACGCAGTATTTT.

Ten or more counts support this clonotype. This beta chain turned up in a library designed for alpha chains; as an off-target read, its abundance says little. The chain couples TRBV4-2 to TRBJ2-1; weak D call: TRBD2 (6 bases). This CDR3 region has 16 residues. Germline-derived CDR1 and CDR2 are LGHNA and YNFKEQ. With 0 bases removed from V and 4 bases from J, the gap between germline ends came to 13 bases. The CDR3 region has the DNA TGTGCCAGCAGCCAAGATGGCGGGGAATGGTACAATGAGCAGTTCTTC. It specifies CASSQDGGEWYNEQFF.

This clonotype showed up many times. Because the library targeted alpha chains, this beta chain is an off-target read whose size means little. The chain employs TRBV5-5 and TRBJ2-3; 8 positions match TRBD2. CDR1 is SGHKS and CDR2 is YYEKEE in the germline V gene (reference sequence). V lost 4 bases and J lost 1; bases outside the gene matches: 8. The CDR3 covers 16 residues. CDR3 coding DNA: TGTGCCAGCAGCCGAACTAGCGGCATTCGCACAGATACGCAGTATTTT. Translating it yields CASSRTSGIRTDTQYF.

This clonotype was counted many times. The library was prepared for alpha chains; this beta chain is a stray read, so its frequency means little. The V and J genes are TRBV2 and TRBJ1-4; TRBD1 matches 7 bases. Germline CDR1 reads SNHLY; CDR2 reads FYNNEI. V was pared by 5 bases and J by 7 bases, with 7 bases of the junction left unmatched. CDR3 length equals 14 residues. CDR3 coding DNA: TGTGCCAGCAGTCGACAGGGAGGGAGTGAAAAACTGTTTTTT. Its protein is CASSRQGGSEKLFF.

This clonotype was seen many times. With the library built for alpha chains, this beta chain is off target and its frequency is not meaningful. The rearrangement joins TRBV7-6 to TRBJ2-7, with no clear D. CDR1 and CDR2 from the germline V gene are SGHVS and FNYEAQ. V was clipped by 0 bases and J by 0 bases, with 12 bases between them. The CDR3 has 16 residues. Written as DNA, the CDR3 is TGTGCCAGCAGCTTAGCGGGGTGGCAGGCCTCCTACGAGCAGTACTTC. It is translated as CASSLAGWQASYEQYF.

The sample holds many counts of this clonotype. A library prepared for alpha chains yielded this beta chain as an off-target read; its size is of little meaning. The CDR3 loop is CATSGVDGRSSTDTQYF. The CDR3 bases are TGTGCCACCAGTGGAGTGGACGGCCGTTCTAGCACAGATACGCAGTATTTT. The V gene is TRBV24-1, the J gene TRBJ2-3; D remains unclear. The germline V and J ends were trimmed by 5 bases and 0 bases, with 17 bases remaining between them. Looked up from germline, CDR1 is KGHDR and CDR2 is SFDVKD. The CDR3 runs 17 residues.

As regards this clonotype: This beta chain is off target for a library built for alpha chains, so its abundance means little. The chain employs TRBV10-3 and TRBJ2-2; TRBD1 matches 9 bases. The CDR3 totals 13 residues. Germline V CDR1 and CDR2: ENHRY, SYGVKD. J lost 6 bases, V lost 8 bases, and 4 bases had no gene match. CDR3 DNA sequence: TGTGCCATCGGACAGGGGCTCCCCGGGGAGCTGTTTTTT. Its protein product is CAIGQGLPGELFF.

This clonotype was counted at least ten times. With the library built for alpha chains, this beta chain is off target and its frequency is not meaningful. The rearrangement joins TRBV28 to TRBJ1-4; D is uncertain. Germline-derived CDR1 and CDR2 are MDHEN and SYDVKM. Trimming shortened V by 2 bases and J by 4 bases, and 11 bases separated the two germline ends. The CDR3 is made up of 15 amino acids. CDR3 sequence (DNA): TGTGCCAGCAGTTTAATCGGCCAGCGTAATGAAAAACTGTTTTTT. Translation: CASSLIGQRNEKLFF.

This clonotype was detected ten times or more. As an off-target read in a library built for alpha chains, this beta chain has a frequency of little significance. The chain joins TRBV7-3 to TRBJ2-2, with a possible D match to TRBD1 (6 bases). Trimming removed 0 bases from V and 7 bases from J, with 9 bases in between. In germline, CDR1 is SGHTA, CDR2 FQGTGA. The CDR3 loop spans 14 amino acids. CDR3 residues: CASSLTRGGGELFF. The CDR3 DNA follows: TGTGCCAGCAGCTTAACGAGAGGGGGCGGGGAGCTGTTTTTT.

This clonotype was seen at least ten times. Because this beta chain is a stray read in a library intended to capture alpha chains, its abundance should not be given much weight. This rearrangement joins TRBV7-9 to TRBJ2-4, with D perhaps matching TRBD2 (6 bases). V dropped 3 bases and J dropped 2 bases, with 17 bases sitting between them. The CDR3 sequence is 17 residues long. CDR1 is SEHNR, CDR2 FQNEAQ, per germline (reference sequence). The CDR3 region is CASSFDGGTRTKNIQYF. The CDR3 nucleotides are TGTGCCAGCAGCTTTGATGGCGGGACGAGGACCAAAAACATTCAGTACTTC.

This clonotype was seen repeatedly, ten times or more. This beta chain represents an off-target read in a library built for alpha chains; its size is of limited meaning. This chain connects TRBV12-3 or TRBV12-4 to TRBJ1-5; no firm D call. The CDR3 length is 14 residues. V lost 5 bases, J lost 5 bases, and 13 bases lay in between. Here the CDR3 reads CASSTSAGDQPQHF. The CDR3 DNA follows: TGTGCCAGCAGTACCTCCGCGGGTGATCAGCCCCAGCATTTT.